Here is one TCR beta chain with its context. Germline V gives CDR1 SGHNT, CDR2 YYREEE (reference sequence). The CDR3 has 15 amino acids. V lost 5 bases to trimming and J lost 0 bases, with 12 bases between them. Study processing details: For nucleated cells, counts were estimated from reference gene primer amplification. Profiled with immunoSEQ multiplex PCR; TCRdb holds only in-frame clones, not every one. Clone size and the V and J calls come from that table; the DNA yielded D and trimming. This repertoire shows 250,000 or so clones, around 90% found once; its top ten account for roughly 0.89%. This sample was included in a study of blood T cell repertoires in COVID-19.

The sequence was obtained from a man aged 25-45 years with COVID-19, enrolled during active disease. The chain combines TRBV5-4 with TRBJ1-3, with unresolved D. The sequenced sample consisted of peripheral blood. CDR3: CASSQTGSSGNTIYF. In nucleotides, the CDR3 is TGTGCCAGCAGTCAAACCGGGAGCTCTGGAAACACCATATATTTT.